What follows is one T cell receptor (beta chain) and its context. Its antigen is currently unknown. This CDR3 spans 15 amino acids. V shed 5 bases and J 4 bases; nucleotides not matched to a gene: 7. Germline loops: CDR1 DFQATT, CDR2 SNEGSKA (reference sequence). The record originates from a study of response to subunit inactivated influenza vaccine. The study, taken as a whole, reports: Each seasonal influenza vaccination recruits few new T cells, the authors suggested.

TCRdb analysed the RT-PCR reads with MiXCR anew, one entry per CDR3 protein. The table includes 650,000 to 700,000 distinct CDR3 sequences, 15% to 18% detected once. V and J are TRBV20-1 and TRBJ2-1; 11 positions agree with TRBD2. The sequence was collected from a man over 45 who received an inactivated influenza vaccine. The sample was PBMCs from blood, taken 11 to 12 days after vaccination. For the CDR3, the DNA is TGCAGTGCTCCAATCGGGACTAGCGGTTACAATGAGCAGTTCTTC. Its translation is CSAPIGTSGYNEQFF.